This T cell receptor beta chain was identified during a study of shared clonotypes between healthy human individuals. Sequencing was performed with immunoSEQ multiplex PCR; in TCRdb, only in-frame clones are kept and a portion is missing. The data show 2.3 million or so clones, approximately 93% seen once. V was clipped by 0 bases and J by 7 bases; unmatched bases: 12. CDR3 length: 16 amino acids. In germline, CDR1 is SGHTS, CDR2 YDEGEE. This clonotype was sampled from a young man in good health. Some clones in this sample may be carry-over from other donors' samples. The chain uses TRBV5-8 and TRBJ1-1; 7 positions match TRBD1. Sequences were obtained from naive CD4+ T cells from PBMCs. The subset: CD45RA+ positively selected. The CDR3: CASSLARQGGKSEAFF. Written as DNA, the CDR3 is TGTGCCAGCAGCTTGGCGCGGCAGGGGGGGAAGAGTGAAGCTTTCTTT.